This TCR beta chain was sequenced for a study of T cells expressing NK-cell markers. TCRdb reanalyzed the 5' RACE reads and collapses them to one entry per CDR3 protein, without DNA. The sample table sets out roughly 300,000 distinct CDR3 sequences. The CDR3 contains 17 residues. The material sequenced was blood T cells: a sorted CD56 or NKG2C T cell subset, CD4+ or CD8+ T cells, or bulk PBMC T cells (not recorded which). V usage is TRBV12-3 or TRBV12-4 and J usage is TRBJ2-3; TCRdb selects TRBD1, and the lack of DNA leaves this call unchecked. The clonotype originates from a woman between 18 and 75 years old in good health. CDR3 sequence: CASSSSFRQGFTDTQYF.